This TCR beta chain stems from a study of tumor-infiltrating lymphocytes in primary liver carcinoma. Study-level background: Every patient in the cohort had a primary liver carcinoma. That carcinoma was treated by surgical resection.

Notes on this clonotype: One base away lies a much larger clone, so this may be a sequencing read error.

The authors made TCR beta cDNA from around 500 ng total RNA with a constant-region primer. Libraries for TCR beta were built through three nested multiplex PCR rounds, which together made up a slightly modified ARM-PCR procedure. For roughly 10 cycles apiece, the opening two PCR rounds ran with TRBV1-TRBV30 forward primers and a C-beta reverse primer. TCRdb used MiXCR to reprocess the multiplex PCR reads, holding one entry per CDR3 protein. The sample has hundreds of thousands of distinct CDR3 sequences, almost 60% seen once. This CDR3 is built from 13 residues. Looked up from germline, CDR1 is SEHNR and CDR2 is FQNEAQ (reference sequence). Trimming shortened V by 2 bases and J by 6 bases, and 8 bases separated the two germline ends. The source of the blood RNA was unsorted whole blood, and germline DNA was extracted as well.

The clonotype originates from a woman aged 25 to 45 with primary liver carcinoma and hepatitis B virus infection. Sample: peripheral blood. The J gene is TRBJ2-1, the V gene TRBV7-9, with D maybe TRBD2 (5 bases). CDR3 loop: CASSLIGLNEQFF. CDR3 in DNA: TGTGCCAGCAGCTTAATCGGACTCAATGAGCAGTTCTTC.